One sample yielded the 24 T cell receptor beta chains listed below, sequenced in a study of control samples from healthy donors and cancer patients. Profiled with immunoSEQ multiplex PCR; TCRdb holds only in-frame clones, not every one. The sample gives about 50,000 clones, 95% to 97% of which show up once; approximately 1.9% is in the top ten. Sequencing was done on a sample of blood. These receptors were obtained from a woman aged 25 to 39 in good health.

This chain joins TRBV5-1 and TRBJ2-7, with 10 bases matching TRBD2. The CDR3 is made up of 15 amino acids. V gave up 3 bases and J gave up 2 bases; unmatched junction bases: 5. Germline V gene sequence: CDR1 SGHRS, CDR2 YFSETQ. CDR3 region: CASSYGLAVPYEQYF. In nucleotides, the CDR3 is TGCGCCAGCAGCTACGGACTAGCGGTCCCCTACGAGCAGTACTTC. Looking up the rest from reference TRBV5-1 and TRBJ2-7 gives the full variable domain: KAGVTQTPRYLIKTRGQQVTLSCSPISGHRSVSWYQQTPGQGLQFLFEYFSETQRNKGNFPGRFSGRQFSNSRSEMNVSTLELGDSALYLCASSYGLAVPYEQYFGPGTRLTVT.

The chain employs TRBV5-4 and TRBJ1-2; no definite D call. V lost 2 bases, J lost 5 bases, and 16 bases lay in between. Germline V gene sequence: CDR1 SGHNT, CDR2 YYREEE (reference sequence). This CDR3 is 15 amino acids long. The CDR3 protein is CASSFSPNTGYGYTF. Written as DNA, the CDR3 is TGTGCCAGCAGCTTTAGTCCGAATACCGGATATGGCTACACCTTC.

The chain links TRBV7-6 to TRBJ1-4; no clear D. Deletions cut 5 bases from V and 4 bases from J, with 17 bases between. CDR3 length: 16 amino acids. Germline values: CDR1 SGHVS, CDR2 FNYEAQ. Here the CDR3 reads CASSPTPLFFNEKLFF. The CDR3 nucleotides are TGTGCCAGCAGCCCTACCCCACTCTTCTTTAATGAAAAACTGTTTTTT.

This clone was observed a single time. This chain uses TRBV28 with TRBJ2-2, with 8 bases matching TRBD2. The CDR3 covers 16 residues. Germline assignment: CDR1 MDHEN and CDR2 SYDVKM. The junction had 12 bases not matched to a gene; V was cut back by 10 bases and J by 2 bases. The CDR3 sequence: CATLRRIAGNTGELFF. In DNA form, the CDR3 reads TGTGCCACCCTCCGCCGAATAGCGGGAAACACCGGGGAGCTGTTTTTT.

This clone was seen once. J is TRBJ2-7 and V is TRBV13; tentatively, D is TRBD1 (6 bases). The germline V gene encodes CDR1 PRHDT and CDR2 FYEKMQ (reference sequence). V shed 5 bases and J shed 3 bases, with 17 bases lying between them. The CDR3 loop spans 15 amino acids. The CDR3 region is CASSIRGYRVYEQYF. In DNA, the CDR3 is TGTGCCAGCAGCATACGCGGCTACAGGGTCTACGAGCAGTACTTC.

V gene TRBV3-1 (or the pseudogene TRBV3-2) combines with J gene TRBJ2-1; TRBD2 matches 11 bases. CDR3 length: 18 amino acids. J gave up 4 bases and V 0 bases, and 8 bases lay outside the gene matches. The germline V gene encodes CDR1 LGHDT and CDR2 YNNKEL (reference sequence). CDR3 sequence reads: CASSQDLGTSGSYNEQFF. In nucleotides, the CDR3 is TGTGCCAGCAGCCAAGATCTTGGTACTAGCGGGAGTTACAATGAGCAGTTCTTC.

V usage is TRBV28 and J usage is TRBJ1-2; D is unresolved. CDR1 and CDR2 (germline): MDHEN, SYDVKM. CDR3 length: 13 residues. Trimming removed 10 bases from V and 6 bases from J, with 18 bases in between. The CDR3 region has the DNA TGTGCCACCCCTGGGCCAAATGGGAATGGCTACACCTTC. Translated: CATPGPNGNGYTF.

V and J are TRBV28 and TRBJ2-5; D uncertain. The CDR3 totals 15 residues. Germline lookup yields CDR1 MDHEN and CDR2 SYDVKM. Trimming pared 5 bases from V and 1 base from J, leaving 14 bases between. CDR3 bases: TGTGCCAGCAGTACCTCCTCCTTCACCCAAGAGACCCAGTACTTC. Residues: CASSTSSFTQETQYF.

V is TRBV15 and J is TRBJ2-1; D might be TRBD2 (5 bases). The germline V and J ends were trimmed by 6 bases and 6 bases, with 6 bases remaining between them. The CDR3 has 11 amino acids. CDR1 is LNHNV, CDR2 YYDKDF, per germline (reference sequence). The CDR3 loop is CATRGGNEQFF. The CDR3 DNA reads TGTGCCACCAGAGGAGGCAATGAGCAGTTCTTC. Combining the CDR3 with reference TRBV15 and TRBJ2-1 gives the whole variable domain DAMVIQNPRYQVTQFGKPVTLSCSQTLNHNVMYWYQQKSSQAPKLLFHYYDKDFNNEADTPDNFQSRRPNTSFCFLDIRSPGLGDTAMYLCATRGGNEQFFGPGTRLTVL.

V is TRBV29-1 and J is TRBJ2-1, with 10 bases identical to TRBD2. Germline V CDR1 and CDR2: SQVTM, ANQGSEA. J gave up 9 bases and V 7 bases, and 6 bases lay outside the gene matches. The CDR3 consists of 12 residues. CDR3 sequence (DNA): TGCAGCGGAGCGGGAGGGACCCTTGAGCAGTTCTTC. As protein: CSGAGGTLEQFF.

The chain carries TRBV18 and TRBJ2-7; 8 positions match TRBD2. Unmatched junction bases numbered 6, after V lost 6 bases and J lost 5 bases. The CDR3 consists of 13 residues. Per germline, CDR1 KGHSH and CDR2 LQKENI. The CDR3 DNA is TGTGCCAGCTCGTGGCGGGAGGCCAACGAGCAGTACTTC. This translates into CASSWREANEQYF.

The chain combines TRBV28 with TRBJ2-1, with D unclear. The V end was cut by 5 bases, the J end by 0 bases, with 11 bases between. CDR1 is MDHEN, CDR2 SYDVKM, per germline. The CDR3 loop spans 15 amino acids. CDR3 sequence: CASSLVVSSYNEQFF. CDR3 sequence (DNA): TGTGCCAGCAGTCTCGTTGTTAGCTCCTACAATGAGCAGTTCTTC.

V and J are TRBV5-1 and TRBJ1-1; D is perhaps TRBD1 (5 bases). The germline gives CDR1 SGHRS, CDR2 YFSETQ. The CDR3 covers 12 residues. Trimming pared 4 bases from V and 1 base from J, leaving 5 bases between. This chain's CDR3 is CASSRGNTEAFF. CDR3 nucleotide sequence: TGCGCCAGCAGCAGGGGGAACACTGAAGCTTTCTTT.

The chain uses TRBV5-1 and TRBJ2-1, with 10 bases identical to TRBD2. Germline-derived CDR1 and CDR2 are SGHRS and YFSETQ. The CDR3 has 17 amino acids. Trimming at V came to 3 bases and at J to 4 bases, leaving 10 bases not matched to a gene. The CDR3 loop reads CASSYEGTSVYYNEQFF. For the CDR3, the DNA is TGCGCCAGCAGCTATGAAGGGACTAGCGTATATTACAATGAGCAGTTCTTC.

The genes are TRBV21-1 and TRBJ2-1; the D call in the table, TRBD1, was not verified against the DNA. TRBV21-1 is given as a pseudogene. This CDR3 region has 17 residues. As DNA, the CDR3 is TGTGCCAGCAGCAAAGTCCGTAGGGGGCGGACCTACAATGAGCAGTTCTTC. Amino acids: CASSKVRRGRTYNEQFF.

The chain joins TRBV27 to TRBJ2-2; 9 nucleotides match TRBD2. Germline trimming cut 4 bases from V and 6 bases from J; bases unmatched to any gene: 6. Per the germline V gene, CDR1 is MNHEY and CDR2 is SMNVEV (reference sequence). The CDR3 has 15 amino acids. In DNA, the CDR3 is TGTGCCAGCAGTTCAGTAGCGGGAGCCCCCGGGGAGCTGTTTTTT. It specifies CASSSVAGAPGELFF.

The chain employs TRBV30 and TRBJ2-5, with unresolved D. The germline V gene encodes CDR1 GTSNPN and CDR2 SVGIG (reference sequence). V was pared by 3 bases and J by 1 base, with 6 bases between. The CDR3 has 12 amino acids. The CDR3 spells CAWSPAQETQYF. In DNA, the CDR3 is TGTGCCTGGAGCCCGGCCCAAGAGACCCAGTACTTC.

The rearrangement links TRBV25-1 to TRBJ1-3; D is possibly TRBD1 (5 bases). The germline V gene encodes CDR1 MGHDK and CDR2 SYGVNS. Trimming removed 2 bases from V and 1 base from J, with 6 bases in between. There are 14 residues in the CDR3. CDR3 in amino acids: CASSEQGSGNTIYF. CDR3 bases: TGTGCCAGCAGTGAACAGGGATCTGGAAACACCATATATTTT.

The chain is built from TRBV5-5 and TRBJ2-1, with D possibly matching TRBD1 (6 bases). V was cut by 1 base and J by 6 bases, with 14 bases left in between. CDR1 and CDR2 (germline): SGHKS, YYEKEE (reference sequence). The CDR3 extends over 15 amino acids. The CDR3 DNA reads TGTGCCAGCAGCTTGTATTGGGGGCAGGGCAATGAGCAGTTCTTC. It translates to CASSLYWGQGNEQFF.

The chain joins TRBV6-5 to TRBJ2-1; 8 nucleotides align to TRBD2. CDR1 MNHEY and CDR2 SVGAGI come from the germline V gene. Trimming cost V 6 bases and J 9 bases; bases outside gene matches: 7. This CDR3 contains 13 residues. CDR3 sequence (DNA): TGTGCCAGCAGCCCCGGGGGGGTCGGTGAGCAGTTCTTC. Its translation: CASSPGGVGEQFF.

This clone showed up just once. The V gene is TRBV21-1, the J gene TRBJ1-2; the D call in the table, TRBD1, was not verified against the DNA. TRBV21-1 is flagged as a pseudogene. There are 15 residues in the CDR3. CDR3 nucleotide sequence: TGTGCCAGCAACCTCAGGCTCCAACCAACCGGTGGCTACACCTTC. Protein sequence: CASNLRLQPTGGYTF.

The gene calls are TRBV6-2 or TRBV6-3 and TRBJ2-6; D is possibly TRBD2 (5 bases). Trimming cost V 5 bases and J 1 base, with 6 bases left between them. Germline lookup yields CDR1 MNHEY and CDR2 SVGEGT. The CDR3 is 14 residues long. The CDR3: CASSGGSGANVLTF. The CDR3 DNA sequence: TGTGCCAGCAGTGGAGGATCTGGGGCCAACGTCCTGACTTTC.

The genes are TRBV27 and TRBJ1-5; 7 nucleotides line up with TRBD1. Germline CDR1 and CDR2: MNHEY and SMNVEV (reference sequence). The V segment lost 2 bases and the J segment 4 bases; nucleotides outside the gene matches: 2. This CDR3 contains 14 residues. The CDR3 region has the DNA TGTGCCAGCAGTTTAAAGGGACAGAATCAGCCCCAGCATTTT. The encoded protein is CASSLKGQNQPQHF.

V gene TRBV9 combines with J gene TRBJ2-5, with D perhaps assigned TRBD1 or TRBD2 (6 bases each). CDR3 length: 14 residues. V lost 4 bases and J 1 base, leaving 11 bases between the germline ends. CDR1 is SGDLS and CDR2 is YYNGEE in the germline V gene. This CDR3 reads CASSPWGAQETQYF. Here the CDR3 DNA reads TGTGCCAGCAGCCCATGGGGGGCCCAAGAGACCCAGTACTTC. The full variable domain, completed using reference TRBV9 and TRBJ2-5, is DSGVTQTPKHLITATGQRVTLRCSPRSGDLSVYWYQQSLDQGLQFLIQYYNGEERAKGNILERFSAQQFPDLHSELNLSSLELGDSALYFCASSPWGAQETQYFGPGTRLLVL.